Listed below are T cell receptor beta chains from one sample, sequenced in a study of a mutant IDH1 vaccine in newly diagnosed glioma. The table came from immunoSEQ multiplex PCR; TCRdb's copy has only in-frame clones and leaves some out. The table has 25,000 to 40,000 clones, roughly 80% seen once. For these TCRs, the target antigens are not known. The sequencing here drew on PBMCs, taken from a glioma patient whose treatment included an IDH1 peptide vaccine. The receptors stem from a woman between 40 and 55 years old with glioma. CDR3s include the opening cysteine and the closing phenylalanine or tryptophan. The D gene is left open where the match is weak. A clone size is listed for some rows: how often the clone was seen (once, few, many), or a class if it is expanded.

NA | TRBJ2-5 | NA | TRBV7-8 | CASRSLVSKTQYF | TGTGCCAGCAGATCGCTAGTCTCAAAGACCCAGTACTTC
NA | TRBJ2-7 | NA | TRBV7-9 | CASSRGTAYEQYF | TGTGCCAGCAGCCGCGGGACAGCCTACGAGCAGTACTTC
NA | TRBJ1-1 | once | TRBV18 | CASSPSISGFGEAFF | TGTGCCAGCTCACCCTCAATAAGCGGGTTCGGTGAAGCTTTCTTT
NA | TRBJ2-2 | NA | TRBV2 | CASSQGFRGELFF | TGTGCCAGCAGCCAGGGTTTCCGCGGGGAGCTGTTTTTT
NA | TRBJ2-5 | NA | TRBV15 | CATSKGSETQYF | TGTGCCACCAGCAAGGGCTCGGAGACCCAGTACTTC
NA | TRBJ2-7 | NA | TRBV2 | CASVDLVGNPYEQYF | TGTGCCAGCGTCGACCTTGTGGGGAATCCCTACGAGCAGTACTTC
TRBD1 | TRBJ1-2 | few | TRBV10-1 | CASSPGQGGSYGYTF | TGCGCCAGCTCGCCGGGACAGGGAGGGTCCTATGGCTACACCTTC
TRBD1 | TRBJ2-1 | once | TRBV27 | CASSLPTGPYNEQFF | TGTGCCAGCAGTTTACCGACAGGGCCCTACAATGAGCAGTTCTTC
TRBD1 | TRBJ1-1 | NA | TRBV19 | CASSTGTGGAWTEAFF | TGTGCCAGTAGTACCGGGACAGGGGGCGCGTGGACTGAAGCTTTCTTT
NA | TRBJ1-5 | NA | TRBV4-3 | CASSHRTDSGPQHF | TGCGCCAGCAGCCATAGGACAGATTCTGGGCCCCAGCATTTT
NA | TRBJ2-7 | NA | TRBV9 | CASSVDVGGPEQYF | TGTGCCAGCAGCGTAGATGTGGGGGGCCCCGAGCAGTACTTC
NA | TRBJ1-3 | NA | TRBV5-1 | CASSSDSASGNTIYF | TGCGCCAGCAGCTCGGACAGCGCCTCTGGAAACACCATATATTTT
NA | TRBJ1-3 | NA | TRBV6-1 | CASSEAHISGNTIYF | TGTGCCAGCAGTGAAGCTCACATCTCTGGAAACACCATATATTTT
NA | TRBJ2-4 | NA | TRBV9 | CASSVEERFLAKNIQYF | TGTGCCAGCAGCGTAGAGGAAAGATTCCTAGCCAAAAACATTCAGTACTTC
NA | TRBJ1-2 | NA | TRBV6-5 | CASSYPTGPQGYGYTF | TGTGCCAGCAGTTACCCGACCGGACCGCAGGGCTATGGCTACACCTTC
NA | TRBJ1-2 | NA | TRBV15 | CATSRDWGGGSYGYTF | TGTGCCACCAGCAGAGATTGGGGAGGGGGATCCTATGGCTACACCTTC
TRBD2 | TRBJ2-5 | NA | TRBV30 | CAWRTGLAEETQYF | TGTGCCTGGAGGACGGGACTAGCGGAAGAGACCCAGTACTTC
NA | TRBJ1-3 | NA | TRBV25-1 | CASTHGGVQIYF | TGTGCCAGCACCCACGGGGGGGTCCAAATATATTTT
NA | TRBJ2-2 | NA | TRBV18 | CASSLDRNTGELFF | TGTGCCAGCTCACTGGACAGGAACACCGGGGAGCTGTTTTTT
NA | TRBJ2-5 | NA | TRBV19 | CASHSPRFSETQYF | TGTGCCTCACATTCCCCCCGATTCTCGGAGACCCAGTACTTC
NA | TRBJ2-5 | NA | TRBV18 | CASSPSNETQYF | TGTGCCAGCTCACCAAGTAATGAGACCCAGTACTTC
TRBD2 | TRBJ2-5 | NA | TRBV13 | CASSFGTSGGPRETQYF | TGTGCCAGCAGCTTTGGGACTAGCGGGGGGCCCCGGGAGACCCAGTACTTC
NA | TRBJ1-2 | NA | TRBV2 | CASHLSGGYTF | TGTGCCAGTCACCTCTCAGGTGGCTACACCTTC
NA | TRBJ1-6 | medium-sized | TRBV6-6 | CASTNRASDSPLHF | TGTGCCAGCACCAACAGGGCTTCTGATTCACCCCTCCACTTT
TRBD1 | TRBJ2-7 | NA | TRBV5-4 | CASSGQGGYEQYF | TGTGCCAGCAGCGGACAGGGAGGCTACGAGCAGTACTTC
NA | TRBJ2-3 | NA | TRBV5-4 | CASSSGEITDTQYF | TGTGCCAGCAGCTCCGGAGAGATCACAGATACGCAGTATTTT
NA | TRBJ1-1 | NA | TRBV9 | CASSVGKGEAFF | TGTGCCAGCAGCGTAGGGAAGGGTGAAGCTTTCTTT
TRBD1 | TRBJ1-2 | NA | TRBV18 | CASSPGTGYPKGYGYTF | TGTGCCAGCTCACCCGGGACAGGGTACCCAAAAGGGTATGGCTACACCTTC
NA | TRBJ1-5 | NA | TRBV18 | CASSETVGVSLSQPQHF | TGTGCCAGCTCTGAGACAGTCGGGGTATCCCTTAGCCAGCCCCAGCATTTT
TRBD2 | TRBJ2-5 | NA | TRBV5-1 | CASSLVGTSEETQYF | TGCGCCAGCAGCTTGGTTGGGACTAGCGAAGAGACCCAGTACTTC
NA | TRBJ1-2 | NA | TRBV20-1 | CSAHRQVGYTF | TGCAGTGCTCACCGACAAGTCGGCTACACCTTC
NA | TRBJ1-5 | NA | TRBV27 | CASSGALGPNQPQHF | TGTGCCAGCAGCGGGGCATTGGGGCCCAATCAGCCCCAGCATTTT
TRBD1 | TRBJ1-1 | few | TRBV4-3 | CASSHRTGGNTEAFF | TGCGCCAGCAGCCACAGGACAGGGGGGAACACTGAAGCTTTCTTT
NA | TRBJ1-5 | NA | TRBV6-1 | CASSENRDRNQPQHF | TGTGCCAGCAGTGAAAACAGGGATAGAAATCAGCCCCAGCATTTT
TRBD1 | TRBJ2-7 | NA | TRBV5-1 | CASSLQLRTGWVSYEQYF | TGCGCCAGCAGCTTGCAACTTAGGACAGGGTGGGTCTCCTACGAGCAGTACTTC
NA | TRBJ1-6 | NA | TRBV7-2 | CASSLGGLLHF | TGTGCCAGCAGCTTGGGGGGTCTCCTCCACTTT
TRBD2 | TRBJ2-7 | NA | TRBV4-3 | CASSQETSGSYEQYF | TGCGCCAGCAGCCAAGAAACTAGCGGTTCCTACGAGCAGTACTTC
NA | TRBJ1-4 | NA | TRBV9 | CASSQPGGAGEKLFF | TGTGCCAGCAGCCAACCGGGTGGCGCCGGTGAAAAACTGTTTTTT
NA | TRBJ2-1 | NA | TRBV5-1 | CASSLRDITYNEQFF | TGCGCCAGCAGCTTAAGGGACATCACCTACAATGAGCAGTTCTTC
NA | TRBJ1-4 | NA | TRBV7-9 | CASSFWGINEKLFF | TGTGCCAGCAGCTTTTGGGGGATTAATGAAAAACTGTTTTTT
TRBD1 | TRBJ1-4 | NA | TRBV19 | CASSDRGREKLFF | TGTGCCAGTAGTGACAGGGGCCGGGAAAAACTGTTTTTT
NA | TRBJ2-7 | NA | TRBV6-1 | CASRQHGAPYEQYF | TGTGCCAGCAGGCAGCACGGGGCCCCCTACGAGCAGTACTTC
NA | TRBJ1-1 | NA | TRBV15 | CATSRVRAQNTEAFF | TGTGCCACCAGCAGAGTCCGGGCCCAGAACACTGAAGCTTTCTTT
NA | TRBJ1-4 | NA | TRBV2 | CASRPGQTSTNEKLFF | TGTGCCAGCAGACCCGGACAGACCTCAACTAATGAAAAACTGTTTTTT
NA | TRBJ2-7 | NA | TRBV5-5 | CASSLGQNYEQYF | TGTGCCAGCAGCTTGGGACAGAACTACGAGCAGTACTTC
NA | TRBJ1-1 | NA | TRBV6-1 | CASSENRMNTEAFF | TGTGCCAGCAGTGAAAACCGGATGAACACTGAAGCTTTCTTT
NA | TRBJ1-2 | NA | TRBV6-1 | CASLSDRITNYGYTF | TGTGCCAGCCTCTCCGACAGGATCACTAACTATGGCTACACCTTC
NA | TRBJ2-3 | NA | TRBV7-7 | CASSSEGVADTQYF | TGTGCTAGCAGCTCCGAAGGGGTGGCAGATACGCAGTATTTT
NA | TRBJ2-1 | NA | TRBV27 | CASRPTFSSYNEQFF | TGTGCCAGCAGGCCGACATTCAGCTCCTACAATGAGCAGTTCTTC
NA | TRBJ2-6 | NA | TRBV5-1 | CASSLVVGPSSGANVLTF | TGCGCCAGCAGCTTGGTTGTGGGCCCTAGCTCTGGGGCCAACGTCCTGACTTTC
NA | TRBJ2-5 | few | TRBV6-5 | CASAGWGSKTQYF | TGTGCCAGCGCGGGCTGGGGGTCGAAGACCCAGTACTTC
NA | TRBJ2-4 | NA | TRBV6-1 | CASSERLAKNIQYF | TGTGCCAGCAGTGAAAGGCTAGCCAAAAACATTCAGTACTTC
TRBD1 | TRBJ1-5 | NA | TRBV9 | CASSATGSSQPQHF | TGTGCCAGCAGCGCGACAGGGAGCAGTCAGCCCCAGCATTTT
TRBD2 | TRBJ2-5 | NA | TRBV25-1 | CASSNPTSGGAKTQYF | TGTGCCAGCAGTAACCCCACTAGCGGGGGGGCAAAGACCCAGTACTTC